This T cell receptor (beta chain) was documented in a study of Ad26.COV2.S vaccination and SARS-CoV-2 variants. The overall study: Doses of Ad26.COV2.S were injected into muscle once or twice, 56 days apart.

The table came from immunoSEQ multiplex PCR; TCRdb's copy has only in-frame clones and leaves some out. Of about 350,000 clones listed, about 89% were seen once; the top ten hold around 5%. V gave up 3 bases and J gave up 0 bases, with 9 bases separating them. The CDR3 spans 14 residues. CDR1 is SGHTA and CDR2 is FQGNSA in the germline V gene. Treatment in this sample: 15 to 20 received Ad26.COV2.S at low or high dose, single or two shots; about 5 received placebo; per-sample allocation not given. Specimens were obtained on day 63 following the first vaccine or placebo injection. The sequence was collected from a person aged 18-60 years who received the Ad26.COV2.S COVID-19 vaccine or a placebo. The specimen was peripheral blood, collected in a trial of Ad26.COV2.S vaccine versus placebo. The rearrangement links TRBV7-2 to TRBJ2-7; a possible D gene is TRBD2 (5 bases). Here the CDR3 reads CASSFSGSSYEQYF. In nucleotides, the CDR3 is TGTGCCAGCAGCTTCTCGGGGAGCTCCTACGAGCAGTACTTC.